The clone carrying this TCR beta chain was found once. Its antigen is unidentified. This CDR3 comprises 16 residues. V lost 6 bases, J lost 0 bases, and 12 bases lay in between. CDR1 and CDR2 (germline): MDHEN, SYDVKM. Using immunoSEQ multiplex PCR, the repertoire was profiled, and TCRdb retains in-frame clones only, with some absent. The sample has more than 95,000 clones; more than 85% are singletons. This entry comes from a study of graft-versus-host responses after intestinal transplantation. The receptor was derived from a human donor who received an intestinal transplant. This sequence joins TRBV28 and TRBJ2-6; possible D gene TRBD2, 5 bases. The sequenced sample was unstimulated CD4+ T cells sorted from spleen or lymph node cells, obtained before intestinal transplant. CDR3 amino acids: CASSILGNSGANVLTF. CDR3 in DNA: TGTGCCAGCAGCATACTCGGGAACTCTGGGGCCAACGTCCTGACTTTC. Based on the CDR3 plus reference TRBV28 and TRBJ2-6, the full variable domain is DVKVTQSSRYLVKRTGEKVFLECVQDMDHENMFWYRQDPGLGLRLIYFSYDVKMKEKGDIPEGYSVSREKKERFSLILESASTNQTSMYLCASSILGNSGANVLTFGAGSRLTVL.